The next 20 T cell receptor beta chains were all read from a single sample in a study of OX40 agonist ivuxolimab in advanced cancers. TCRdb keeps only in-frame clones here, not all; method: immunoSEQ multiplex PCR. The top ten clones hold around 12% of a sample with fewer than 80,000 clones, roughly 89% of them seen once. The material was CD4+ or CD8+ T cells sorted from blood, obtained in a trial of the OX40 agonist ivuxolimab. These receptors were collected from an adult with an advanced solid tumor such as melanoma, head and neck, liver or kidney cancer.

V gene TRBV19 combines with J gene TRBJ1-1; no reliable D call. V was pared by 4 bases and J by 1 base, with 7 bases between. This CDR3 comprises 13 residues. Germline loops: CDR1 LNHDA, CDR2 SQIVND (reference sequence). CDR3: CASSKAGNTEAFF. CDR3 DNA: TGTGCCAGTAGTAAGGCCGGGAACACTGAAGCTTTCTTT.

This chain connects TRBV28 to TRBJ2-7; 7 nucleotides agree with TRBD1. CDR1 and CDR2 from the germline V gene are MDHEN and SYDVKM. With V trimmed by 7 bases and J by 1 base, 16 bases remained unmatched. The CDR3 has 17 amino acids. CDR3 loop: CASKPLSRQGLSYEQYF. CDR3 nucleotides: TGTGCCAGCAAACCCTTGTCTCGACAGGGTTTGTCCTACGAGCAGTACTTC.

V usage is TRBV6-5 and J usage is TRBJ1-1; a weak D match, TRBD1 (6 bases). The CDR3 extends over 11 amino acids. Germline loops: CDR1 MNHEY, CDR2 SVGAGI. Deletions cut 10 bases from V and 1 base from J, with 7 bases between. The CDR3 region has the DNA TGTGCCACGGGACAGAACACTGAAGCTTTCTTT. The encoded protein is CATGQNTEAFF.

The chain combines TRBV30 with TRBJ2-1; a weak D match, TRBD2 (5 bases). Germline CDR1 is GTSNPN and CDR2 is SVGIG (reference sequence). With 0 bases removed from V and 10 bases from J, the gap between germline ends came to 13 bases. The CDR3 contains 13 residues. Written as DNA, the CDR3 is TGTGCCTGGAGTGTACTAAGCGGCAAGGAGCAGTTCTTC. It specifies CAWSVLSGKEQFF.

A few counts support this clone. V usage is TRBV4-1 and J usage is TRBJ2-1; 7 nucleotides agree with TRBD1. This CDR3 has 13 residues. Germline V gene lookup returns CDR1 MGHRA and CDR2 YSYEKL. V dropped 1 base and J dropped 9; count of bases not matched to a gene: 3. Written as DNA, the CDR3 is TGCGCCAGCAGCCAAGCAGGGGGTTTTGAGCAGTTCTTC. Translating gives CASSQAGGFEQFF.

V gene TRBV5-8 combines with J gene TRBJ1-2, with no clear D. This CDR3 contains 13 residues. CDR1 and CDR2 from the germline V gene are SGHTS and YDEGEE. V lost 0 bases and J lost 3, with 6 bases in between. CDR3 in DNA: TGTGCCAGCAGCTTGGGAGGGTACTATGGCTACACCTTC. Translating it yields CASSLGGYYGYTF.

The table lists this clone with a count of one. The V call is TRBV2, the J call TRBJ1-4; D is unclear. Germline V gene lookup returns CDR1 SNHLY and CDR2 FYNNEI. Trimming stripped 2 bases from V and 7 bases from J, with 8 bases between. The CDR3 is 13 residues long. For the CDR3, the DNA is TGTGCCAGCAGTGAAAGGCATGGTGAAAAACTGTTTTTT. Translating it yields CASSERHGEKLFF.

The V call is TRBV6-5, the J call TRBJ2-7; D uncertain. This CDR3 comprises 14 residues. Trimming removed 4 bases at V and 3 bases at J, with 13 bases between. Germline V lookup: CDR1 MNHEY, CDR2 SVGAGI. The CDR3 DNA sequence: TGTGCCAGCAGTTTAAACAGTTTAAACTACGAGCAGTACTTC. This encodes CASSLNSLNYEQYF.

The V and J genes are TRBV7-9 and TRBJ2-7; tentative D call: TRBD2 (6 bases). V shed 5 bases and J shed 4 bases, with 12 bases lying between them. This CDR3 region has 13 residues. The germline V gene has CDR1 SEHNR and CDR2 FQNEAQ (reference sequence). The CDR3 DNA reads TGTGCCAGCAGCGTCCGCGGGACTTACGAGCAGTACTTC. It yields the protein CASSVRGTYEQYF.

CDR3 coding DNA: TGTGCCAGCAGCATCGCGGACGGGTCCTACGAGCAGTACTTC. This sequence encodes CASSIADGSYEQYF. The chain combines TRBV9 with TRBJ2-7; D not resolved. Germline V gene sequence: CDR1 SGDLS, CDR2 YYNGEE. V lost 4 bases and J 1 base, leaving 12 bases between the germline ends. The CDR3 totals 14 residues. Variable domain in full (rest from reference TRBV9 and TRBJ2-7): DSGVTQTPKHLITATGQRVTLRCSPRSGDLSVYWYQQSLDQGLQFLIQYYNGEERAKGNILERFSAQQFPDLHSELNLSSLELGDSALYFCASSIADGSYEQYFGPGTRLTVT.

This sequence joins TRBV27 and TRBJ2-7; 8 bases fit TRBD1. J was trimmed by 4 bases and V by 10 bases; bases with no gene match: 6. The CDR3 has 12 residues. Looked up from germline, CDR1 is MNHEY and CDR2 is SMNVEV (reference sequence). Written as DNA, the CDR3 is TGTGCCACACGGACAGGGCAGTACGAGCAGTACTTC. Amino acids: CATRTGQYEQYF.

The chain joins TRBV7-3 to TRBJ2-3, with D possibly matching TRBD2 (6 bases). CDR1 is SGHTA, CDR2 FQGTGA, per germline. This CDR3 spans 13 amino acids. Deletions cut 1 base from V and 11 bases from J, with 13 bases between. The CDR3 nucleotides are TGTGCCAGCAGCTTAATGAACGGGGGTGAGCAGTATTTT. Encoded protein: CASSLMNGGEQYF.

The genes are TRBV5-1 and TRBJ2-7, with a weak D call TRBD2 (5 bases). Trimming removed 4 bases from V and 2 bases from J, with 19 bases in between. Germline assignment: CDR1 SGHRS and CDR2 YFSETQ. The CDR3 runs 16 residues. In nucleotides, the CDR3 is TGCGCCAGCAGCACGTCCCTAGCTAGCTCTACCTACGAGCAGTACTTC. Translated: CASSTSLASSTYEQYF.

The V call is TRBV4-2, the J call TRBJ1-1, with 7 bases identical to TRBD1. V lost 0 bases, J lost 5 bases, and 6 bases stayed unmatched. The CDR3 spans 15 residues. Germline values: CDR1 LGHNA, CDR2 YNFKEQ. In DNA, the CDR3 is TGTGCCAGCAGCCAAGAATCAGGGGGAAGTACTGAAGCTTTCTTT. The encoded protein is CASSQESGGSTEAFF.

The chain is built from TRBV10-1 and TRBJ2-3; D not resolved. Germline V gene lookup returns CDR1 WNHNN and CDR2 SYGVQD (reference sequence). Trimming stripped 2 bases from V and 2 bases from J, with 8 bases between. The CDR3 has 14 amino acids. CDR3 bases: TGCGCCAGCAGTGAGGAAAGGGACACAGATACGCAGTATTTT. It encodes CASSEERDTDTQYF.

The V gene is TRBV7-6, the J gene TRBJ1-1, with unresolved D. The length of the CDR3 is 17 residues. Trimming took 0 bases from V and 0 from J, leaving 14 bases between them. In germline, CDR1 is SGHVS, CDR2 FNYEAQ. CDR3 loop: CASSLARRGNMNTEAFF. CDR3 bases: TGTGCCAGCAGCTTAGCGCGGCGCGGGAACATGAACACTGAAGCTTTCTTT.

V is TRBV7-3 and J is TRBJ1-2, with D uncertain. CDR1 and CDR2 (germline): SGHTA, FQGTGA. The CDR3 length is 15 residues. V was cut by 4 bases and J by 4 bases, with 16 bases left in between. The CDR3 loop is CASSSTPSSSYGYTF. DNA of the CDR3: TGTGCCAGCAGCTCCACTCCCAGCTCCTCCTATGGCTACACCTTC.

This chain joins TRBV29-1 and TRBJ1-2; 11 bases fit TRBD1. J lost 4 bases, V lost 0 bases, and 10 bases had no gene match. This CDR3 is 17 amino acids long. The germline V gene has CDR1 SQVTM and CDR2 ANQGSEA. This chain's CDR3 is CSVEDRGTGGGLYGYTF. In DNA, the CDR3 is TGCAGCGTTGAAGATCGGGGGACAGGGGGTGGCCTCTATGGCTACACCTTC.

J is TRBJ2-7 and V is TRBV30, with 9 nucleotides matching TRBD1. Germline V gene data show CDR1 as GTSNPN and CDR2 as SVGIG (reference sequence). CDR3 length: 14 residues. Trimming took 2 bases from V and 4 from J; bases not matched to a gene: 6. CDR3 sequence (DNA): TGTGCCTGGAGTCTAACAGGGGGCGGATACGAGCAGTACTTC. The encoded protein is CAWSLTGGGYEQYF. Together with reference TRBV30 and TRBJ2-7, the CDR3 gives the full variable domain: SQTIHQWPATLVQPVGSPLSLECTVEGTSNPNLYWYRQAAGRGLQLLFYSVGIGQISSEVPQNLSASRPQDRQFILSSKKLLLSDSGFYLCAWSLTGGGYEQYFGPGTRLTVT.

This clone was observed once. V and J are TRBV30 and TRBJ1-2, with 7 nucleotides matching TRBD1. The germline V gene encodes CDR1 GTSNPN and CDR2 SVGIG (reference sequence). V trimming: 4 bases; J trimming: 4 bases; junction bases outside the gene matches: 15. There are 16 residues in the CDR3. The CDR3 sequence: CAWKFIARQGGYGYTF. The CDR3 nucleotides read TGTGCCTGGAAGTTCATAGCGAGACAGGGAGGCTATGGCTACACCTTC.